The 4 T cell receptor beta chains below come from one sample, sequenced in a study of T cells in women clearing cervical HPV infection. Some clones are missing from TCRdb's copy, which holds only in-frame ones; the method was immunoSEQ multiplex PCR. The table gives about 30,000 clones; the top ten clones make up around 3.2% of it. The sequencing input was blood buffy coat. The receptors derive from a woman aged 18 to 75 with a cervical HPV16 infection that either progressed to CIN3+ or cleared (not recorded which).

A note on this clone: The read gets to within 3 residues of the CDR3 end, and the germline J gene fills in the rest. This chain connects TRBV2 to TRBJ1-2, with D perhaps matching TRBD1 (5 bases). The germline gives CDR1 SNHLY, CDR2 FYNNEI. There are 13 residues in the CDR3. Partial CDR3 DNA: TGTGCCAGCAGTGAAGGCAGGGCGGATACC. As protein: CASSEGRADT. The complete CDR3 protein is CASSEGRADTYTF. The full variable domain, in which reference TRBV2 and TRBJ1-2 provide the parts outside the CDR3, is EPEVTQTPSHQVTQMGQEVILRCVPISNHLYFYWYRQILGQKVEFLVSFYNNEISEKSEIFDDQFSVERPDGSNFTLKIRSTKLEDSAMYFCASSEGRADTYTFGSGTRLTVV.

Comment on this clone: The CDR3 goes on 3 residues after the read ends, and that part is filled in from the germline J gene. V and J are TRBV6-2 or TRBV6-3 and TRBJ1-1; 7 bases are a match to TRBD1. Germline values: CDR1 MNHEY, CDR2 SVGEGT. The CDR3 extends over 14 amino acids. The CDR3 bases that were read are TGTGCCAGCAGTTACGGCGCGCAGGGGGTCCTC. This translates into CASSYGAQGVL. The CDR3, in full, reads CASSYGAQGVLAFF.

Concerning this clone: The read finishes 3 residues shy of the CDR3 end, and the germline J gene is used to complete it. The chain is built from TRBV19 and TRBJ1-2; D remains ambiguous. Germline lookup yields CDR1 LNHDA and CDR2 SQIVND (reference sequence). The CDR3 runs 13 residues. This chain's CDR3 is CASSPGFGYDYTF. The covered CDR3 bases are TGTGCCAGTAGTCCGGGGTTTGGCTACGAC.

The CDR3 loop is CASSPQPNELSYEQYF. The sequenced part of the CDR3 DNA is TGTGCCAGCAGCCCGCAACCAAACGAGCTCTCCTACGAG. V is TRBV6-2 or TRBV6-3 and J is TRBJ2-7; no clear D gene. The read terminates 3 residues ahead of where the CDR3 ends, so the germline J gene completes it. Germline CDR1 is MNHEY and CDR2 is SVGEGT. V lost 6 bases, J lost 0 bases, and 18 bases lay in between. The CDR3 extends over 16 amino acids.